The present T cell receptor beta chain was sequenced within a study of OX40 agonist ivuxolimab in advanced cancers. About the investigation overall: The costimulatory receptor OX40 (CD134) was targeted by ivuxolimab, a fully human IgG2 agonistic monoclonal antibody. Intravenous ivuxolimab was administered to patients every 2 weeks at six dose levels: 0.01, 0.1, 0.3, 1.5, 3 and 10 mg/kg. Of the approximately 54 patients in dose escalation, about 20 had hepatocellular carcinoma, some 15 had melanoma, 9 had renal cell carcinoma and 9 had head and neck cancer. In the dose-escalation cohort, more than 80% of patients were male, and the mean age was 60 years with a range of roughly 23 to 79. Prior anti-PD-1, anti-PD-L1 or anti-CTLA-4 therapy was permitted, and 40% of dose-escalation patients had received checkpoint inhibitors. Three dose-escalation patients achieved partial responses, one with hepatocellular carcinoma and two with cutaneous melanoma. The point of sequencing TCRbeta in the periphery was to test whether ivuxolimab changed TCR sequence diversity and drove clonal T-cell expansion. The paper covers the monotherapy dose-escalation part of the phase I ivuxolimab trial, which included N ≈ 54 patients. What the study reported, not specific to this receptor: Clonal expansion of both CD4+ and CD8+ blood T cells was observed from baseline to week 6 at doses 0.1 to 3.0 mg/kg. In the 0.1-3.0 mg/kg groups, partial responders were among the patients with the lowest normalized peripheral clonal expansion, particularly in CD8+ T cells. Which antigens the clonally expanded peripheral T cells were specific for was not determined. Low levels of normalized T-cell clonal expansion were also shown by some nonresponding patients. On average, CD8+ T cells showed more expanded clones than CD4+ T cells after ivuxolimab.

Genomic DNA was isolated from the sorted cells so that the TCRbeta CDR3 region could be sequenced. The immunoSEQ Assay was used to sequence the TCRbeta CDR3 regions. The source is immuneACCESS, and TCRdb retained only in-frame sequences with V and J called. Part of the clones is not carried over; for the studies checked, unresolved V genes explain less than half of this, and the remainder is unexplained. The sample profile shows about 110,000 clones; about 91% of them were found once. Jointly, the top ten make up roughly 0.61% of the sample. CDR1 is given as MRHNA and CDR2 as SNTAGT, both from the germline V gene. The V end loses 2 bases and the J end loses 5 bases, and a stretch of 9 bases separates them. Taken from cysteine to phenylalanine, the CDR3 has 13 residues. The DNA shown is the 39-base CDR3, in frame from base 1. Patients with a history of autoimmune disease or receiving systemic immunosuppression were excluded from the trial. In every dose cohort, peripheral blood was drawn for TCR sequencing at baseline, cycle 4 day 1, and cycle 7 day 1. The samples were drawn from a first-in-human, open-label, multicenter phase I dose-escalation trial of ivuxolimab. Adults with locally advanced or metastatic melanoma, renal cell carcinoma, hepatocellular carcinoma or head and neck squamous cell carcinoma were enrolled in the trial. Before TCR sequencing, CD4+ T cells and CD8+ T cells from peripheral blood were sorted into separate populations.

About this clone: The specificity of this receptor is unknown. There are no base qualities to consult, and no much larger clone falls within one base.

The sequence is built from TRBV6-4 and TRBJ2-5, with the D gene call left open. The sample here was CD4+ or CD8+ T cells sorted from blood, taken in a trial of the OX40 agonist ivuxolimab. The sequence was obtained from an adult with an advanced solid tumor such as melanoma, head and neck, liver or kidney cancer. In nucleotides, the sequence is TGTGCCAGCAGTGACAAGCCTGGGGAGACCCAGTACTTC. It specifies CASSDKPGETQYF.